This passage covers 17 T cell receptor beta chains from one sample sequenced in a study of shared clonotypes between healthy human individuals. Profiling relied on immunoSEQ multiplex PCR, and the TCRdb table lists in-frame clones only, not all of them. Of about 1 million clones listed, approximately 68% are singletons. Sequencing was carried out using memory CD4+ T cells sorted from blood. Sample subset: CD45RA-negative fraction. Source of these receptors: a young man in good health.

The CDR3, as DNA: TGTGCCAGCAGCTCCAACCCGGGACAGGGGGAAGCTTTCTTT. Encoded protein: CASSSNPGQGEAFF. This chain connects TRBV7-9 to TRBJ1-1; 10 positions match TRBD1. Germline V gene lookup returns CDR1 SEHNR and CDR2 FQNEAQ (reference sequence). The V gene end was trimmed by 4 bases and the J gene end by 8 bases; junction bases not matched to a gene: 7. The CDR3 is 14 residues long.

This clone was picked up a small number of times. The chain combines TRBV11-3 with TRBJ2-3; D call uncertain. Per germline, CDR1 SGHNT and CDR2 YENEEA. V lost 5 bases, J lost 0 bases, and 6 bases lay in between. The CDR3 contains 13 residues. CDR3 sequence reads: CASSATSTDTQYF. In DNA form, the CDR3 reads TGTGCCAGCAGCGCCACTAGCACAGATACGCAGTATTTT.

The CDR3 here is CASSPPVASPYEQYF. The CDR3 DNA follows: TGTGCCAGCTCACCACCCGTCGCCAGTCCTTACGAGCAGTACTTC. The V gene is TRBV18, the J gene TRBJ2-7; the D is unclear. Germline CDR1 KGHSH, CDR2 LQKENI. Between the trimmed V and J ends, which lost 0 bases and 4 bases, there was a span of 13 bases. The CDR3 has 15 amino acids. Complete variable domain (other parts from reference TRBV18 and TRBJ2-7): NAGVMQNPRHLVRRRGQEARLRCSPMKGHSHVYWYRQLPEEGLKFMVYLQKENIIDESGMPKERFSAEFPKEGPSILRIQQVVRGDSAAYFCASSPPVASPYEQYFGPGTRLTVT.

V usage is TRBV9 and J usage is TRBJ2-5; TRBD2 matches 8 bases. Losses at the gene ends were 0 bases for V and 1 base for J; bases not matched to a gene: 5. Germline V gives CDR1 SGDLS, CDR2 YYNGEE. The CDR3 is 16 amino acids. The CDR3 loop is CASSVANGGAQETQYF. The CDR3 bases are TGTGCCAGCAGCGTAGCGAACGGGGGGGCCCAAGAGACCCAGTACTTC.

This CDR3 is CASSKGSGVTSYEQYF. Written as DNA, the CDR3 is TGTGCCAGTAGTAAGGGGTCAGGGGTGACCTCCTACGAGCAGTACTTC. This rearrangement joins TRBV19 to TRBJ2-7; D may be TRBD1 (6 bases). CDR1 and CDR2 (germline): LNHDA, SQIVND (reference sequence). The CDR3 contains 16 residues. Deletions cut 4 bases from V and 0 bases from J, with 16 bases between.

The rearrangement joins TRBV5-6 to TRBJ2-1, with D tentatively TRBD1 or TRBD2 (6 bases each). CDR1 and CDR2 (germline): SGHDT, YYEEEE. Trimming removed 6 bases from V and 15 bases from J, with 22 bases in between. This CDR3 region has 13 residues. CDR3 DNA: TGTGCCAGCACCCTTGCTGGGGGGCGCCTTCCGTTCTTC. Translating gives CASTLAGGRLPFF.

This clone was found once. The genes are TRBV28 and TRBJ1-6, with D tentatively TRBD1 (5 bases). CDR1 and CDR2 (germline): MDHEN, SYDVKM. V was cut by 6 bases and J by 2 bases, with 11 bases left in between. This CDR3 has 15 amino acids. The CDR3 loop is CASRVSGPYNSPLHF. The CDR3 region has the DNA TGTGCCAGCAGGGTGTCGGGGCCCTATAATTCACCCCTCCACTTT.

This chain uses TRBV11-3 with TRBJ2-3; no firm D call. The CDR3 runs to 13 residues. Trimming shortened V by 5 bases and J by 0 bases, and 6 bases separated the two germline ends. CDR1 SGHNT and CDR2 YENEEA come from the germline V gene. In DNA, the CDR3 is TGTGCCAGCAGCCCCGGGAGCACAGATACGCAGTATTTT. Its protein product is CASSPGSTDTQYF.

V is TRBV6-5 and J is TRBJ1-3; D may be TRBD1 (5 bases). The CDR3 loop spans 14 amino acids. Germline lookup yields CDR1 MNHEY and CDR2 SVGAGI. Between the trimmed V and J ends, which lost 6 bases and 4 bases, there was a span of 13 bases. The CDR3 spells CASRPQGLGNTIYF. The CDR3 bases are TGTGCCAGCAGACCTCAGGGTTTAGGAAACACCATATATTTT.

The chain carries TRBV19 and TRBJ2-7; D is tentatively TRBD1 or TRBD2 (6 bases each). The ends were cut back, 9 bases at V and 3 bases at J, with 12 bases in the middle. The CDR3 covers 12 residues. CDR1 is LNHDA and CDR2 is SQIVND in the germline V gene (reference sequence). The CDR3 reads CASRGPYYEQYF. In nucleotides, the CDR3 is TGTGCCAGCCGGGGGCCCTACTACGAGCAGTACTTC.

DNA of the CDR3: TGTGCCAGCAGTTTAGAGGCAGGGCCTTCCTACGAGCAGTACTTC. This encodes CASSLEAGPSYEQYF. The V gene is TRBV27, the J gene TRBJ2-7, with D perhaps matching TRBD1 (5 bases). This CDR3 has 15 amino acids. Germline loops: CDR1 MNHEY, CDR2 SMNVEV (reference sequence). V was pared by 2 bases and J by 1 base, with 12 bases between.

The J gene is TRBJ2-7, the V gene TRBV5-1; a weak D match, TRBD1 (6 bases). The germline V gene encodes CDR1 SGHRS and CDR2 YFSETQ. V was cut by 2 bases and J by 5 bases, with 14 bases left in between. This CDR3 spans 14 amino acids. The CDR3 DNA sequence: TGCGCCAGCAGCTTACAGGGTAGAATGGACGAGCAGTACTTC. Its translation: CASSLQGRMDEQYF.

This clone was counted a single time. The chain joins TRBV5-6 to TRBJ2-3; D is uncertain. Trimming removed 3 bases at V and 3 bases at J, with 8 bases between. Germline V gives CDR1 SGHDT, CDR2 YYEEEE. The CDR3 sequence is 13 residues long. This CDR3 is CASSSTTTDTQYF. Written as DNA, the CDR3 is TGTGCCAGCAGCTCCACGACAACAGATACGCAGTATTTT.

This chain uses TRBV30 with TRBJ2-5; D possibly matches TRBD1 or TRBD2 (7 bases each). The CDR3 runs to 14 residues. Germline assignment: CDR1 GTSNPN and CDR2 SVGIG (reference sequence). Trimming removed 2 bases at V and 6 bases at J, with 16 bases between. The CDR3 protein is CAWSPGGGGKTQYF. Here the CDR3 DNA reads TGTGCCTGGAGTCCAGGGGGGGGCGGGAAGACCCAGTACTTC.

This clone was recorded a few times. The chain employs TRBV19 and TRBJ2-1, with TRBD2 identical over 15 bases. V gave up 4 bases and J gave up 2 bases; unmatched junction bases: 9. The V gene's germline CDR1 is LNHDA and CDR2 SQIVND (reference sequence). The CDR3 has 19 residues. The CDR3: CASSTSGLAGGQTYNEQFF. The CDR3 DNA is TGTGCCAGTAGTACTTCGGGACTAGCGGGGGGCCAGACCTACAATGAGCAGTTCTTC.

This chain links TRBV18 with TRBJ2-3; the match to TRBD2 covers 8 bases. Germline V gene data show CDR1 as KGHSH and CDR2 as LQKENI. V shed 5 bases, J shed 6 bases, and the junction held 7 bases outside the gene matches. This CDR3 region has 14 residues. The CDR3 sequence is CASSFGGGLDTQYF. The CDR3 DNA reads as TGTGCCAGCTCATTTGGCGGGGGGCTGGATACGCAGTATTTT. The entire variable domain, with the rest obtained from reference TRBV18 and TRBJ2-3, is as follows: NAGVMQNPRHLVRRRGQEARLRCSPMKGHSHVYWYRQLPEEGLKFMVYLQKENIIDESGMPKERFSAEFPKEGPSILRIQQVVRGDSAAYFCASSFGGGLDTQYFGPGTRLTVL.

Comments on this clone: This sample includes further DNA sequences coding for the same CDR3. This chain uses TRBV7-9 with TRBJ2-1, with 9 bases aligning to TRBD2. Germline CDR1 reads SEHNR; CDR2 reads FQNEAQ (reference sequence). Trimming took 8 bases from V and 4 from J; bases not matched to a gene: 6. This CDR3 has 14 residues. The CDR3 DNA reads TGTGCCAGCTCACCGACTAGCGGATACAATGAGCAGTTCTTC. It yields the protein CASSPTSGYNEQFF.